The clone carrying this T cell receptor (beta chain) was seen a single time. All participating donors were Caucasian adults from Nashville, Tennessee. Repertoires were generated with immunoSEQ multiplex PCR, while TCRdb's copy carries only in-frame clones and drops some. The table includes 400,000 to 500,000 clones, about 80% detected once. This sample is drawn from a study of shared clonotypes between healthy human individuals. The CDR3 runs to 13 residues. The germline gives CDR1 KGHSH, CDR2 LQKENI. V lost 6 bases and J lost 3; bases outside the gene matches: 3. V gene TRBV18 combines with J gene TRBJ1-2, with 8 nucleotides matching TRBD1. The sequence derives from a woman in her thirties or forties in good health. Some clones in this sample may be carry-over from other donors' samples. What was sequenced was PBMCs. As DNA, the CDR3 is TGTGCCAGCTCTCCAGGGGGCCACTATGGCTACACCTTC. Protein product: CASSPGGHYGYTF.